This T cell receptor (beta chain) emerged from a study of shared clonotypes between healthy human individuals. Concerning this clone itself: Its antigen is not known.

Running of the assay took place at deep level. The assay was immunoSEQ multiplex PCR, and TCRdb's table has in-frame clones only and misses some. The table lists around 430,000 clones, roughly 77% of them singletons. General observations from the study: Clonotype sharing among donors, it was expected, would be affected by sequencing depth.

The germline CDR1 and CDR2 sequences are LNHDA and SQIVND (reference sequence). V gave up 7 bases and J gave up 5 bases, with 14 bases separating them. CDR3 length: 13 residues. The specimen was PBMCs. This clonotype originated in a woman between 40 and 55 years old in good health. Some clones in this sample may be carry-over from other donors' samples. The V gene is TRBV19, the J gene TRBJ1-2; D is ambiguous. CDR3 nucleotide sequence: TGTGCCAGTACCCCCTCCGGCGGATATGGCTACACCTTC. Its translation: CASTPSGGYGYTF.